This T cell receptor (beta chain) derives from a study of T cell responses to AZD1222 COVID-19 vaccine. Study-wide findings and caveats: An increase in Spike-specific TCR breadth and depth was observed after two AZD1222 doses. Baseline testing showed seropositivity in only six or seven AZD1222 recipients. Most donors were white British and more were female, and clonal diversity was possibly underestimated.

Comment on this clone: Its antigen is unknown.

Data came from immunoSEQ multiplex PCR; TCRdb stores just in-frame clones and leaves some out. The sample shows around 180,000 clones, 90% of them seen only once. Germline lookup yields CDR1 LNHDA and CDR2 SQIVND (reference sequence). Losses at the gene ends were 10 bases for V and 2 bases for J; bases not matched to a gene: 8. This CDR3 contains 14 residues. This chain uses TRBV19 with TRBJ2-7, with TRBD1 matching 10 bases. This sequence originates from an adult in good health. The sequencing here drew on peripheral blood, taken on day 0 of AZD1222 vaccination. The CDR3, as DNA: TGTGCCACCAAGCAGGGGACAGGGGCCTACGAGCAGTACTTC. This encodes CATKQGTGAYEQYF. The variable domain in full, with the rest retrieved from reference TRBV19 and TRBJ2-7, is DGGITQSPKYLFRKEGQNVTLSCEQNLNHDAMYWYRQDPGQGLRLIYYSQIVNDFQKGDIAEGYSVSREKKESFPLTVTSAQKNPTAFYLCATKQGTGAYEQYFGPGTRLTVT.